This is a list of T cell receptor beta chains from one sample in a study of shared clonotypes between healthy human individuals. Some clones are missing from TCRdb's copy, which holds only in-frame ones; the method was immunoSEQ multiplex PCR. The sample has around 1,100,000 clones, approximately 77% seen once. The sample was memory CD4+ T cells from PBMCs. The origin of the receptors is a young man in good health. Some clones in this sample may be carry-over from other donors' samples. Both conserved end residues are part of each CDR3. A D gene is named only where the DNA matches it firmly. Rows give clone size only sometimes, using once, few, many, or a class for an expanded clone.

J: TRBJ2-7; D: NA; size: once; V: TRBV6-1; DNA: TGTGCCAGCAGTAGACAGGTCTTCTACGAGCAGTACTTC; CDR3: CASSRQVFYEQYF
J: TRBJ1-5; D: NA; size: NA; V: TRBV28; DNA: TGTGCCAGCGGAAATAATCAGCCCCAGCATTTT; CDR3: CASGNNQPQHF
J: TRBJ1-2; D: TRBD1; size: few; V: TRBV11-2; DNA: TGTGCCAGCAGCCAGGACAGGAACTATGGCTACACCTTC; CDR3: CASSQDRNYGYTF
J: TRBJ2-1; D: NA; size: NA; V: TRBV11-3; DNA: TGTGCCAGCAGCTTCGAAGGTGGGGGTTACAATGAGCAGTTCTTC; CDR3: CASSFEGGGYNEQFF
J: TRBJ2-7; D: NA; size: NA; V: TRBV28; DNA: TGTGCCAGCAGTCGGGGGAGGACCTACGAGCAGTACTTC; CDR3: CASSRGRTYEQYF
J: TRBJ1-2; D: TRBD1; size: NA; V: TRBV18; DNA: TGTGCCAGCTCACCCGACAGGGTGATTGGCTACACCTTC; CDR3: CASSPDRVIGYTF
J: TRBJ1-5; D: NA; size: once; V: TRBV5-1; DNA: TGCGCCAGCAGCTTGTGGGCCGGCAATCAGCCCCAGCATTTT; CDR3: CASSLWAGNQPQHF
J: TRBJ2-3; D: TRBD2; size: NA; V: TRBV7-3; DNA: TGTGCCAGCAGCTTAGCGGGAGCAGATACGCAGTATTTT; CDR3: CASSLAGADTQYF
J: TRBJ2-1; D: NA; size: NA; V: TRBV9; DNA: TGTGCCAGCAGCGGAACCCCACTCTACAATGAGCAGTTCTTC; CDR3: CASSGTPLYNEQFF
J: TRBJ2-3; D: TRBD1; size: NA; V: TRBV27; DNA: TGTGCCAGCCGGGACAGGCGCACAGATACGCAGTATTTT; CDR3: CASRDRRTDTQYF
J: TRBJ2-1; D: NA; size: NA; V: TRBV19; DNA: TGTGCCAGTAGTATTTTCCCCAATGAGCAGTTCTTC; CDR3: CASSIFPNEQFF
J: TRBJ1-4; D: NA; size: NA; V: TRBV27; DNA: TGTGCCAGCAGTTTTGTAGTGGGAGAAAAACTGTTTTTT; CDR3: CASSFVVGEKLFF
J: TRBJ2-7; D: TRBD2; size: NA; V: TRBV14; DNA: TGTGCCAGCAGCCAGAGCGGGGCCTCGTGGAAATACGAGCAGTACTTC; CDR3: CASSQSGASWKYEQYF
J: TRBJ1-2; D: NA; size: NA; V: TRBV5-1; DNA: TGCGCCAGCAGCTTGTCCCCCTCCTCGTCGGGGGGCTACACCTTC; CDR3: CASSLSPSSSGGYTF
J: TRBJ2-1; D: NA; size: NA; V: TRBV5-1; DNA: TGCGCCAGCGCGGGACTCAACGACAATGAGCAGTTCTTC; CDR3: CASAGLNDNEQFF
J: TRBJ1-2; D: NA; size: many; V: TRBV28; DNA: TGTGCCAGCAGCCCGACCTCCAGCGGAGGCTACACCTTC; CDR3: CASSPTSSGGYTF
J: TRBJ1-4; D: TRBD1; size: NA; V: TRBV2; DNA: TGTGCTGGAAAGGGGGCACCGGCTAATGAAAAACTGTTTTTT; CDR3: CAGKGAPANEKLFF
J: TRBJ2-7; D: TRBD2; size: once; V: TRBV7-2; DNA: TGTGCCAGCAGCTTAGTAGGTAGCGGGGATTACGAGCAGTACTTC; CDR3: CASSLVGSGDYEQYF
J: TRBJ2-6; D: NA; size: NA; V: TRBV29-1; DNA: TGCAGCGTTATCGGGGGCTCTGGGGCCAACGTCCTGACTTTC; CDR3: CSVIGGSGANVLTF
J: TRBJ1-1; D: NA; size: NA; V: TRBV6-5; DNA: TGTGCCAGCAGCTACACACTAGGACAAACCACTGAAGCTTTCTTT; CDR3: CASSYTLGQTTEAFF
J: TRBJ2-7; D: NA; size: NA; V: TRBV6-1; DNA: TGTGCCAGCAACACGTGGGTTGGCATAGAGGAGCAGTACTTC; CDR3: CASNTWVGIEEQYF
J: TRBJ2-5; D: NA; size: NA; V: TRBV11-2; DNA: TGTGCCAGCAGCTTAGGCCGGGGGATCCAAGAGACCCAGTACTTC; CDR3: CASSLGRGIQETQYF
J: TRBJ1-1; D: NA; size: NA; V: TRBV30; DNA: TGTGCCTGGACCAGACCGTGGGTGAACACTGAAGCTTTCTTT; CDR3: CAWTRPWVNTEAFF
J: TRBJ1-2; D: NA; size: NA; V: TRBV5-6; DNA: TGTGCCAGCAGCTTGGACAGTGGGTCAGCAGCCTATGGCTACACCTTC; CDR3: CASSLDSGSAAYGYTF
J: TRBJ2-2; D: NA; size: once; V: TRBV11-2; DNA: TGTGCCAGCAGCCGACAGTTCGGCGCGAACACCGGGGAGCTGTTTTTT; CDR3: CASSRQFGANTGELFF
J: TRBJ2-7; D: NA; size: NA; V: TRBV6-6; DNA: TGTGCCAGCAGCCGACTGGGGGGGCTGGGGGAGCAGTACTTC; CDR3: CASSRLGGLGEQYF
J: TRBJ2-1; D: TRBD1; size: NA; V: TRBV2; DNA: TGTGCCAGCAGTGGCGGGACAGGGAGGAATGAGCAGTTCTTC; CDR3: CASSGGTGRNEQFF
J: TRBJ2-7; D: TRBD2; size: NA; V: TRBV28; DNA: TGTGCCAGCAGGGGAAGCGGGAAGCGGTACGAGCAGTACTTC; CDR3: CASRGSGKRYEQYF
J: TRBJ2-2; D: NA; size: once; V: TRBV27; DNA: TGTGCCAGCAGCCGCCCCGATTGGACGACCACCGGGGAGCTGTTTTTT; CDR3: CASSRPDWTTTGELFF
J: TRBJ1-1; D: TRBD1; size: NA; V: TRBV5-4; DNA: TGTGCCAGCAGCTCCCCGCGGACAGGGAACACTGAAGCTTTCTTT; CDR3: CASSSPRTGNTEAFF
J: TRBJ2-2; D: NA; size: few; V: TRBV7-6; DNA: TGTGCCAGCAGCCGCGACGTGGGGACCGGGGAGCTGTTTTTT; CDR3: CASSRDVGTGELFF
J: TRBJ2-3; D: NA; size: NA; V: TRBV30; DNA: TGTGCCTGGAGAGACCGGGATATGCAGTATTTT; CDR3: CAWRDRDMQYF
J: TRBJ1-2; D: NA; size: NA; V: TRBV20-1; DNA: TGCAGTGCTGGCCCCGGCACGTTGTTCTTC; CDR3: CSAGPGTLFF
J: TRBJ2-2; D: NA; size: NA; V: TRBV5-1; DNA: TGCGCCAGCAGCTTTTTGGCACAGAAGAACACCGGGGAGCTGTTTTTT; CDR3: CASSFLAQKNTGELFF
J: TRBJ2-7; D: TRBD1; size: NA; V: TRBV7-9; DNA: TGTGCCAGCAGCTTAGCGACAGGGGTTACCTACGAGCAGTACTTC; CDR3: CASSLATGVTYEQYF
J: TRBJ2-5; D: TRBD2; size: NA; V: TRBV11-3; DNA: TGTGCCAGCAGCTTTGGCGGGAGTGAAGAGACCCAGTACTTC; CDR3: CASSFGGSEETQYF
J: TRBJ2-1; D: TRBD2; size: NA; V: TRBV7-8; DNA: TGTGCCAGCAGCCGTGGGGGGGGAGGAGATGAGCAGTTCTTC; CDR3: CASSRGGGGDEQFF
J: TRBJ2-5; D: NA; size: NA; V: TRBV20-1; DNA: TGCAGTGCTAGAGAACGAGAGACCCAGTACTTC; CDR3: CSARERETQYF
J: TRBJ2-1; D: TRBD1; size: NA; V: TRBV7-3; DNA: TGTGCCAGCAGCTTAAGGCATGGGACAGGCAACTACAATGAGCAGTTCTTC; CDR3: CASSLRHGTGNYNEQFF
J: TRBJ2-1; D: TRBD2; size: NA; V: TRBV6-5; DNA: TGTGCCAGCAGTACGGGGCTAGCGGGAGGCCGGGGGTTCTTC; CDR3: CASSTGLAGGRGFF
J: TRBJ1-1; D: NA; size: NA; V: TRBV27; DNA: TGTGCCAGCAGTTTTATTCAGGGGAGGGGTACTGAAGCTTTCTTT; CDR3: CASSFIQGRGTEAFF
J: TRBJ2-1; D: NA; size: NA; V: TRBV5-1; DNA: TGCGCCAGCAGCAGGGACACCTCCTACAATGAGCAGTTCTTC; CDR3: CASSRDTSYNEQFF